These T cell receptor beta chains were read from a single sample in a study of OX40 agonist ivuxolimab in advanced cancers. Repertoires were generated with immunoSEQ multiplex PCR, while TCRdb's copy carries only in-frame clones and drops some. The table records around 74,000 clones, around 92% of them present only once. This material consisted of CD4+ or CD8+ T cells sorted from blood, taken in a trial of the OX40 agonist ivuxolimab. All receptors come from an adult with an advanced solid tumor such as melanoma, head and neck, liver or kidney cancer. Each CDR3 is given with its conserved first and last residue. D genes are given only for firm matches. For some rows the clone size is stated as once, few or many, or as a class when expanded; others skip it.

length: 15
V: TRBV16
size: .
J: TRBJ2-7
D: TRBD1
CDR3: CASSHPGTGFIEQYF
DNA: TGTGCCAGCAGCCATCCCGGGACAGGGTTTATCGAGCAGTACTTC

length: 16
V: TRBV7-9
size: .
J: TRBJ2-5
D: TRBD2
CDR3: CASSPREGKGLRTQYF
DNA: TGTGCCAGCAGCCCCCGGGAGGGGAAAGGGTTGAGGACCCAGTACTTC

length: 16
V: TRBV27
size: .
J: TRBJ2-7
D: TRBD1
CDR3: CASSQMTGFVPYEQYF
DNA: TGTGCCAGCAGTCAAATGACAGGGTTTGTACCCTACGAGCAGTACTTC

length: 14
V: TRBV19
size: .
J: TRBJ1-2
D: TRBD1
CDR3: CASSIQGAIGGYTF
DNA: TGTGCCAGTAGTATACAGGGGGCTATTGGTGGCTACACCTTC

length: 15
V: TRBV5-8
size: .
J: TRBJ1-5
D: .
CDR3: CASSFGSLGGKPQHF
DNA: TGTGCCAGCAGCTTTGGAAGCCTGGGCGGGAAGCCCCAGCATTTT

length: 16
V: TRBV5-5
size: .
J: TRBJ2-7
D: TRBD1
CDR3: CASSPTLGQDSYEQYF
DNA: TGTGCCAGCAGCCCCACGCTCGGACAGGACTCCTACGAGCAGTACTTC

length: 16
V: TRBV21-1
size: .
J: TRBJ1-6
D: .
CDR3: CASSKTGSSYNSPLHF
DNA: TGTGCCAGCAGCAAGACAGGGAGCTCCTATAATTCACCCCTCCACTTT

length: 16
V: TRBV5-1
size: .
J: TRBJ2-1
D: TRBD2
CDR3: CASSSSGGALPDEQFF
DNA: TGCGCCAGCAGCTCTAGCGGGGGGGCTCTGCCGGATGAGCAGTTCTTC

length: 14
V: TRBV11-2
size: .
J: TRBJ2-5
D: .
CDR3: CASSLGTGRETQYF
DNA: TGTGCCAGCAGCTTAGGTACAGGGCGAGAGACCCAGTACTTC

length: 15
V: TRBV5-6
size: .
J: TRBJ2-5
D: .
CDR3: CASSTGGLEGETQYF
DNA: TGTGCCAGCAGCACCGGTGGGCTCGAGGGGGAGACCCAGTACTTC

length: 11
V: TRBV14
size: .
J: TRBJ1-6
D: .
CDR3: CASSQGIPLHF
DNA: TGTGCCAGCAGCCAAGGAATCCCTCTCCACTTT

length: 15
V: TRBV9
size: .
J: TRBJ2-7
D: .
CDR3: CASSVVGESSYEQYF
DNA: TGTGCCAGCAGCGTAGTCGGGGAATCAAGCTACGAGCAGTACTTC

length: 13
V: TRBV7-3
size: .
J: TRBJ1-1
D: .
CDR3: CASKQAGDTEAFF
DNA: TGTGCCAGCAAACAGGCTGGAGACACTGAAGCTTTCTTT

length: 14
V: TRBV6-5
size: .
J: TRBJ1-2
D: TRBD1
CDR3: CASSYSITGDGYTF
DNA: TGTGCCAGCAGTTACTCGATTACAGGGGACGGCTACACCTTC

length: 15
V: TRBV7-8
size: .
J: TRBJ2-5
D: TRBD2
CDR3: CASSLGGGDQETQYF
DNA: TGTGCCAGCAGCTTAGGCGGGGGGGACCAAGAGACCCAGTACTTC

length: 12
V: TRBV27
size: .
J: TRBJ2-1
D: .
CDR3: CASSLWGYEQFF
DNA: TGTGCCAGCAGTTTATGGGGGTACGAGCAGTTCTTC

length: 11
V: TRBV21-1
size: once
J: TRBJ2-5
D: .
CDR3: CASSKTETQYF
DNA: TGTGCCAGCAGCAAAACGGAGACCCAGTACTTC

length: 16
V: TRBV7-8
size: .
J: TRBJ2-1
D: .
CDR3: CASSLRDSSIYNEQFF
DNA: TGTGCCAGCAGCCTTCGGGACTCGTCAATTTACAATGAGCAGTTCTTC

length: 16
V: TRBV10-3
size: .
J: TRBJ2-7
D: TRBD1
CDR3: CAISEPLQGRNYEQYF
DNA: TGTGCCATCAGTGAGCCCCTACAGGGGCGAAACTACGAGCAGTACTTC

length: 13
V: TRBV7-9
size: .
J: TRBJ2-7
D: TRBD1
CDR3: CASSGQGTYEQYF
DNA: TGTGCCAGCAGTGGACAGGGGACCTACGAGCAGTACTTC

length: 15
V: TRBV30
size: .
J: TRBJ2-2
D: .
CDR3: CAWSVYSGDYRELFF
DNA: TGTGCCTGGAGTGTGTATTCCGGGGATTACCGGGAGCTGTTTTTT

length: 16
V: TRBV5-1
size: .
J: TRBJ2-1
D: TRBD1
CDR3: CASSSPGQGSYNEQFF
DNA: TGCGCCAGCAGCTCACCGGGACAGGGCTCCTACAATGAGCAGTTCTTC

length: 20
V: TRBV21-1
size: .
J: TRBJ2-1
D: .
CDR3: CASSKNRGQGPSGGYNEQFF
DNA: TGTGCCAGCAGCAAAAATCGAGGCCAAGGGCCTAGCGGGGGATACAATGAGCAGTTCTTC

length: 13
V: TRBV2
size: .
J: TRBJ1-5
D: TRBD1
CDR3: CASGTGRFQPQHF
DNA: TGTGCCAGTGGGACAGGGAGGTTTCAGCCCCAGCATTTT

length: 15
V: TRBV27
size: .
J: TRBJ2-1
D: TRBD1
CDR3: CASSPGTELYNEQFF
DNA: TGTGCCAGCAGTCCCGGGACAGAACTATACAATGAGCAGTTCTTC

length: 14
V: TRBV7-9
size: once
J: TRBJ2-7
D: .
CDR3: CAIQGEAPHYEQYF
DNA: TGTGCCATACAGGGCGAGGCCCCTCACTACGAGCAGTACTTC

length: 16
V: TRBV7-8
size: once
J: TRBJ2-3
D: TRBD2
CDR3: CASSIFGLAGPDTQYF
DNA: TGTGCCAGCAGCATATTCGGACTAGCAGGCCCAGATACGCAGTATTTT

length: 16
V: TRBV7-8
size: .
J: TRBJ2-3
D: .
CDR3: CASSSPLGPSTDTQYF
DNA: TGTGCCAGCAGCTCACCACTAGGGCCTAGCACAGATACGCAGTATTTT

length: 13
V: TRBV10-2
size: .
J: TRBJ2-1
D: .
CDR3: CASGTTSYNEQFF
DNA: TGCGCCAGCGGGACAACCTCCTACAATGAGCAGTTCTTC

length: 15
V: TRBV13
size: .
J: TRBJ2-7
D: TRBD1
CDR3: CASSLGGQGAYEQYF
DNA: TGTGCCAGCAGCTTAGGCGGACAGGGGGCCTACGAGCAGTACTTC

length: 14
V: TRBV11-2
size: .
J: TRBJ2-7
D: .
CDR3: CASSLGVRAYEQYF
DNA: TGTGCCAGCAGCTTAGGGGTTCGGGCCTACGAGCAGTACTTC

length: 15
V: TRBV4-1
size: .
J: TRBJ1-1
D: .
CDR3: CASSLHPGLNTEAFF
DNA: TGCGCCAGCAGTCTCCACCCGGGCCTGAACACTGAAGCTTTCTTT

length: 14
V: TRBV7-9
size: .
J: TRBJ1-2
D: TRBD1
CDR3: CASSLGQGALGYTF
DNA: TGTGCCAGCAGCCTGGGACAGGGGGCGCTCGGCTACACCTTC

length: 14
V: TRBV5-1
size: .
J: TRBJ1-1
D: .
CDR3: CASSLGGENTEAFF
DNA: TGCGCCAGCAGCTTGGGGGGAGAGAACACTGAAGCTTTCTTT

length: 13
V: TRBV5-1
size: .
J: TRBJ1-2
D: .
CDR3: CASSRGTPNGYTF
DNA: TGCGCCAGCAGCCGTGGGACTCCAAATGGCTACACCTTC

length: 15
V: TRBV9
size: .
J: TRBJ2-1
D: .
CDR3: CASSVGGGSYNEQFF
DNA: TGTGCCAGCAGCGTGGGAGGGGGGTCCTACAATGAGCAGTTCTTC

length: 13
V: TRBV27
size: .
J: TRBJ1-5
D: .
CDR3: CASSLGGEQPQHF
DNA: TGTGCCAGCAGTTTGGGGGGAGAACAGCCCCAGCATTTT

length: 12
V: TRBV19
size: few
J: TRBJ1-1
D: .
CDR3: CASRQGHTEAFF
DNA: TGTGCCAGTAGACAGGGTCACACTGAAGCTTTCTTT

length: 16
V: TRBV11-1
size: .
J: TRBJ2-2
D: TRBD2
CDR3: CASSLGLAEMTGELFF
DNA: TGTGCCAGCAGCCTCGGACTAGCGGAAATGACCGGGGAGCTGTTTTTT

length: 16
V: TRBV2
size: .
J: TRBJ2-2
D: .
CDR3: CASTLRGRASTGELFF
DNA: TGTGCCAGCACTCTTAGGGGGAGGGCGAGCACCGGGGAGCTGTTTTTT

length: 15
V: TRBV7-8
size: .
J: TRBJ1-5
D: TRBD1
CDR3: CASSLETGGNQPQHF
DNA: TGTGCCAGCAGCCTCGAGACAGGGGGCAATCAGCCCCAGCATTTT

length: 13
V: TRBV7-3
size: .
J: TRBJ2-5
D: .
CDR3: CASSLTSGESQYF
DNA: TGTGCCAGCAGCTTAACGTCCGGGGAGTCCCAGTACTTC

length: 16
V: TRBV11-2
size: .
J: TRBJ2-1
D: TRBD1
CDR3: CASSQGGQGIWNEQFF
DNA: TGTGCCAGCAGCCAAGGGGGACAGGGGATCTGGAATGAGCAGTTCTTC

length: 14
V: TRBV7-8
size: .
J: TRBJ1-4
D: .
CDR3: CASSLAENNEKLFF
DNA: TGTGCCAGCAGCTTAGCGGAGAACAATGAAAAACTGTTTTTT

length: 14
V: TRBV7-9
size: .
J: TRBJ2-1
D: TRBD1
CDR3: CASSLAHRGDEQFF
DNA: TGTGCCAGCAGCTTAGCCCACAGGGGGGATGAGCAGTTCTTC

length: 14
V: TRBV9
size: .
J: TRBJ1-1
D: TRBD1
CDR3: CASRMGQMGTEAFF
DNA: TGTGCCAGCCGGATGGGACAGATGGGAACTGAAGCTTTCTTT

length: 14
V: TRBV5-1
size: .
J: TRBJ1-6
D: .
CDR3: CASSLEGGSSPLHF
DNA: TGCGCCAGCAGCTTGGAGGGGGGGTCTTCACCCCTCCACTTT

length: 15
V: TRBV6-4
size: .
J: TRBJ1-5
D: .
CDR3: CASSPQWNSNQPQHF
DNA: TGTGCCAGCAGCCCCCAGTGGAATAGCAATCAGCCCCAGCATTTT

length: 15
V: TRBV13
size: .
J: TRBJ1-2
D: TRBD1
CDR3: CASSPRTGENYGYTF
DNA: TGTGCCAGCAGCCCCCGGACAGGGGAAAACTATGGCTACACCTTC

length: 14
V: TRBV5-3
size: .
J: TRBJ1-2
D: TRBD1
CDR3: CARSPDRVSYGYTF
DNA: TGTGCCAGAAGCCCTGACAGGGTAAGCTATGGCTACACCTTC

length: 15
V: TRBV2
size: few
J: TRBJ1-1
D: TRBD1
CDR3: CASSSWTGGFTEAFF
DNA: TGTGCCAGCAGTTCATGGACAGGGGGCTTCACTGAAGCTTTCTTT

length: 14
V: TRBV10-3
size: .
J: TRBJ1-6
D: .
CDR3: CAISELWQDSPLHF
DNA: TGTGCCATCAGTGAGCTATGGCAGGATTCACCCCTCCACTTT

length: 13
V: TRBV9
size: .
J: TRBJ2-3
D: .
CDR3: CASSSWGTDTQYF
DNA: TGTGCCAGCAGCTCGTGGGGCACAGATACGCAGTATTTT

length: 12
V: TRBV7-9
size: .
J: TRBJ1-2
D: .
CDR3: CASTHLDRGYTF
DNA: TGTGCCAGCACCCATTTGGACCGCGGCTACACCTTC

length: 16
V: TRBV7-8
size: .
J: TRBJ1-2
D: TRBD1
CDR3: CASSLDAGGSVYGYTF
DNA: TGTGCCAGCAGCTTAGATGCAGGGGGCTCTGTCTATGGCTACACCTTC

length: 16
V: TRBV10-3
size: .
J: TRBJ2-3
D: .
CDR3: CAISGPNEAGPDTQYF
DNA: TGTGCCATCAGTGGGCCCAATGAGGCCGGACCAGATACGCAGTATTTT

length: 16
V: TRBV9
size: .
J: TRBJ2-1
D: .
CDR3: CASSVEGASWGNEQFF
DNA: TGTGCCAGCAGCGTAGAAGGCGCTAGCTGGGGCAATGAGCAGTTCTTC

length: 15
V: TRBV7-3
size: .
J: TRBJ1-2
D: .
CDR3: CASSLGEGRRGGYTF
DNA: TGTGCCAGCAGCCTCGGGGAGGGCCGTCGGGGAGGCTACACCTTC

length: 19
V: TRBV2
size: .
J: TRBJ2-2
D: TRBD2
CDR3: CASSVGASGGPSNTGELFF
DNA: TGTGCCAGCAGTGTAGGGGCTAGCGGGGGGCCCTCGAACACCGGGGAGCTGTTTTTT